This entry concerns a single T cell receptor (beta chain). The J segment lost 6 bases and the V segment lost 2 bases, leaving 7 bases of the junction unmatched. Germline V gene sequence: CDR1 SGHNT, CDR2 YYREEE (reference sequence). The CDR3 covers 15 residues. This sample is part of a study of T cell changes during pregnancy in multiple sclerosis. Using immunoSEQ multiplex PCR, the repertoire was profiled, and TCRdb retains in-frame clones only, with some absent. The sample has 100,000 to 130,000 clones, 80% to 95% seen once. The clonotype was recovered from a female donor in good health, enrolled as a control in a pregnancy study. The gene calls are TRBV5-4 and TRBJ2-2; 7 bases match TRBD2. The specimen was peripheral blood, collected in the third trimester of pregnancy. CDR3 in amino acids: CASSLESGGSGELFF. The CDR3, as DNA: TGTGCCAGCAGCTTAGAATCGGGGGGATCCGGGGAGCTGTTTTTT.